This TCR beta chain was documented in a study of cytomegalovirus exposure and HLA in healthy donors. This PCR relied on a set of 60 Vbeta primers and 13 Jbeta primers. Data came from immunoSEQ multiplex PCR; TCRdb stores just in-frame clones and leaves some out. This sample has a few hundred thousand clones, with 70% to 80% found just once. Specimen: PBMCs. The sequence was collected from a girl aged 2-9 years in good health and CMV-seronegative.

In DNA form, the CDR3 reads TGTGCCTGGAGTGGGCAGGGGGCGGTTAGTAGCACAGATACGCAGTATTTT. It is translated as CAWSGQGAVSSTDTQYF. The genes are TRBV30 and TRBJ2-3; 8 nucleotides agree with TRBD1. V was clipped by 1 base and J by 0 bases; unmatched bases: 9. From germline, CDR1 is GTSNPN and CDR2 SVGIG (reference sequence). This CDR3 has 17 residues.